This TCR beta chain was identified during a study of cytomegalovirus exposure and HLA in healthy donors. The PCR used 60 Vbeta and 13 Jbeta primers. TCRdb's copy holds only in-frame clones and misses some; the assay was immunoSEQ multiplex PCR. This table holds roughly 120,000 clones, about 80% found once. CDR1 MNHEY and CDR2 SMNVEV come from the germline V gene (reference sequence). The CDR3 covers 14 residues. Trimming shortened V by 8 bases and J by 4 bases, and 17 bases separated the two germline ends. This TCR was sampled from a man aged 60 to 69 in good health and CMV-seropositive. Source material: PBMCs. The V call is TRBV27, the J call TRBJ1-2; D uncertain. The CDR3 sequence: CASRVRGQGYGYTF. The CDR3 region has the DNA TGTGCCAGCCGGGTGAGAGGGCAAGGCTATGGCTACACCTTC.